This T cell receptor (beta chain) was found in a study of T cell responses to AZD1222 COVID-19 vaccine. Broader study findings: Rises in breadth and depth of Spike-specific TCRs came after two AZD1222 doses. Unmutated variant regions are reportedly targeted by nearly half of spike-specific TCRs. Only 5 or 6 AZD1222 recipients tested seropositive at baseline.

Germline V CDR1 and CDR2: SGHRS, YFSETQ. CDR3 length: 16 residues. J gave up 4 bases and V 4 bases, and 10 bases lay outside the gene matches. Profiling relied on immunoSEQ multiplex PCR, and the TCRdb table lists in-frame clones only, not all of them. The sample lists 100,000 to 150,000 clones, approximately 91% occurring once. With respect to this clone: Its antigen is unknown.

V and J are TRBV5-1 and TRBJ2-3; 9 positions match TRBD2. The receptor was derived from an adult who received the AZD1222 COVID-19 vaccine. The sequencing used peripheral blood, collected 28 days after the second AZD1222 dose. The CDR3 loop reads CASSPPTSGPADTQYF. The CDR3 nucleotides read TGCGCCAGCAGCCCGCCGACTAGCGGACCTGCAGATACGCAGTATTTT.